The clone carrying this TCR beta chain was recorded at least ten times. Its antigen is as yet unknown. This specimen comes from a study of metastatic and nonmetastatic thyroid tumors. Study overall: The authors compared repertoires across blood and tumor or nodule tissue from malignant and benign thyroid patients.

The entire patient cohort was treatment-naive prior to thyroid surgery. Per the original methods: The authors used CDR3 differences across clinicopathological groups to build a distant-metastasis classifier for papillary thyroid cancer. TCRdb reprocessed the PCR reads via MiXCR. TCRdb assigned the V and J calls; the authors' analysis was not used. The sample lists over 40,000 clones, approximately 26% occurring once. General study points: Benign nodules reportedly had significantly lower TCR beta diversity than malignant thyroid tumors in blood and tumor.

The source material was blood. This TCR derives from a male donor with papillary thyroid cancer or a benign thyroid nodule (not recorded which). Some clones in this sample may be carry-over from other donors' samples.

The CDR3 bases are TGTGCCACCAGCCCTCGGGGGGGCACTGGGGCCAACGTCCTGACTTTC. Protein: CATSPRGGTGANVLTF. The rearrangement uses TRBV15 and TRBJ2-6; 8 bases fit TRBD2. J was trimmed by 2 bases and V by 5 bases; bases with no gene match: 5. Germline CDR1 and CDR2: LNHNV and YYDKDF (reference sequence). The CDR3 totals 16 residues.